Below, 29 T cell receptor beta chains from the same sample are listed, as sequenced in a study of blood T cells in healthy people across ages (dated by TCRdb to 2014 to 2015). Libraries were built with 5' RACE. The sequencer was an Illumina HiSeq 2500. The second PCR ran for about 6 to 12 cycles and used a J-beta primer mix along with a sample-barcoded 5' primer. TCRdb reprocessed the public reads (quality trimming at Q25 with fastp, clone calling with MiXCR) and kept in-frame beta chains. Each CDR3 protein gets just one entry, which takes the most common genes and DNA from the rows behind it. Recorded for this sample are 1.4 million or so distinct CDR3 sequences; approximately 43% of them occurred a single time. Less than 5% of the sample comes from the top ten. Sequencing was carried out using blood. Receptors originate from a woman aged 18-29 years in good health.

This chain joins TRBV20-1 and TRBJ2-2; D is unresolved. The germline V and J ends were trimmed by 0 bases and 4 bases, with 6 bases remaining between them. The CDR3 spans 13 residues. The V gene's germline CDR1 is DFQATT and CDR2 SNEGSKA (reference sequence). The CDR3 loop reads CSARDWATGELFF. In DNA, the CDR3 is TGCAGTGCTAGAGATTGGGCCACCGGGGAGCTGTTTTTT.

There are a few counts of this clonotype. The chain employs TRBV3-1 and TRBJ1-5, with TRBD1 matching over 9 bases. With V trimmed by 3 bases and J by 7 bases, 4 bases remained unmatched. The germline CDR1 and CDR2 sequences are LGHDT and YNNKEL (reference sequence). The CDR3 spans 14 residues. Here the CDR3 reads CASSHLTGGQPQHF. In DNA, the CDR3 is TGTGCCAGCAGCCATCTTACAGGGGGCCAGCCCCAGCATTTT.

The rearrangement links TRBV3-1 to TRBJ2-3; D remains unclear. Germline loops: CDR1 LGHDT, CDR2 YNNKEL (reference sequence). Trimming removed 0 bases at V and 6 bases at J, with 13 bases between. CDR3 length equals 15 residues. The CDR3 DNA sequence: TGTGCCAGCAGCCAAGATTCGGCTAGGTGGGATACGCAGTATTTT. Encoded protein: CASSQDSARWDTQYF.

This sequence joins TRBV10-3 and TRBJ2-7; TRBD1 matches at 9 bases. Trimming took 8 bases from V and 3 from J; bases not matched to a gene: 11. In germline, CDR1 is ENHRY, CDR2 SYGVKD. The CDR3 runs 15 residues. Here the CDR3 reads CAIANPGQGDYEQYF. The CDR3 DNA follows: TGTGCCATCGCAAACCCGGGACAGGGCGACTACGAGCAGTACTTC.

The genes are TRBV19 and TRBJ2-2, with a possible D match to TRBD1 (6 bases). The ends were cut back, 3 bases at V and 4 bases at J, with 18 bases in the middle. CDR1 LNHDA and CDR2 SQIVND come from the germline V gene (reference sequence). The CDR3 length is 17 residues. CDR3 loop: CASSMHPRMGATGELFF. DNA of the CDR3: TGTGCCAGTAGTATGCACCCCCGGATGGGGGCCACCGGGGAGCTGTTTTTT.

This clonotype was counted a few times. The V and J genes are TRBV6-2 or TRBV6-3 and TRBJ2-3; D unclear. The germline CDR1 and CDR2 sequences are MNHEY and SVGEGT. The CDR3 is made up of 11 amino acids. Trimming left V 6 bases short and J 10 bases short, with 11 bases between. The CDR3 here is CASRAGWPQYF. DNA for the CDR3: TGTGCCAGCAGGGCCGGATGGCCGCAGTATTTT.

This clonotype was recorded a few times. J is TRBJ2-1 and V is TRBV5-1; D is unclear. Trimming left V 7 bases short and J 0 bases short, with 14 bases between. The germline V gene encodes CDR1 SGHRS and CDR2 YFSETQ. The CDR3 has 15 amino acids. The CDR3 region has the DNA TGCGCCAGCGGCCCTTACCCGGACTCCTACAATGAGCAGTTCTTC. This gives the protein CASGPYPDSYNEQFF. Supplemented by reference TRBV5-1 and TRBJ2-1, the full variable domain reads KAGVTQTPRYLIKTRGQQVTLSCSPISGHRSVSWYQQTPGQGLQFLFEYFSETQRNKGNFPGRFSGRQFSNSRSEMNVSTLELGDSALYLCASGPYPDSYNEQFFGPGTRLTVL.

The V and J genes are TRBV20-1 and TRBJ2-5, with D possibly being TRBD1 (6 bases). The CDR3 is made up of 15 amino acids. The germline gives CDR1 DFQATT, CDR2 SNEGSKA (reference sequence). The V gene lost 0 bases and the J gene lost 2 bases, with 13 bases spanning the gap. The CDR3 protein is CSARERRQVQETQYF. As DNA, the CDR3 is TGCAGTGCTAGAGAGCGAAGACAGGTTCAAGAGACCCAGTACTTC.

This clonotype showed up just a few times. The chain combines TRBV7-9 with TRBJ1-1, with D possibly TRBD1 on 5 matching bases. The CDR3 has 17 amino acids. The V end lost 2 bases, the J end lost 1 base, and 17 bases lay between the germline ends. From germline, CDR1 is SEHNR and CDR2 FQNEAQ (reference sequence). CDR3 sequence (DNA): TGTGCCAGCAGCTTACCCGTCAACAGGCTTCGGAACACTGAAGCTTTCTTT. It is translated as CASSLPVNRLRNTEAFF. Together with reference TRBV7-9 and TRBJ1-1, the CDR3 gives the full variable domain: DTGVSQNPRHKITKRGQNVTFRCDPISEHNRLYWYRQTLGQGPEFLTYFQNEAQLEKSRLLSDRFSAERPKGSFSTLEIQRTEQGDSAMYLCASSLPVNRLRNTEAFFGQGTRLTVV.

V and J are TRBV7-9 and TRBJ2-7, with D perhaps TRBD1 (6 bases). The CDR3 length is 17 residues. Germline assignment: CDR1 SEHNR and CDR2 FQNEAQ (reference sequence). V dropped 3 bases and J dropped 1 base, with 19 bases sitting between them. The CDR3 region has the DNA TGTGCCAGCAGCTTTTCCCCCATTGGGACACCATCCTACGAGCAGTACTTC. Translated: CASSFSPIGTPSYEQYF.

This clonotype was counted only a few times. J is TRBJ2-7 and V is TRBV7-2; D is uncertain. There are 14 residues in the CDR3. The V end lost 8 bases, the J end lost 1 base, and 15 bases lay between the germline ends. CDR1 and CDR2 (germline): SGHTA, FQGNSA. In DNA, the CDR3 is TGTGCCAGCCGTCCGAGACAAGCGTCCTACGAGCAGTACTTC. This gives the protein CASRPRQASYEQYF.

This chain links TRBV6-5 with TRBJ1-5; TRBD1 is a possible D gene (5 bases). The V gene's germline CDR1 is MNHEY and CDR2 SVGAGI. This CDR3 region has 13 residues. Trimming removed 9 bases at V and 3 bases at J, with 12 bases between. CDR3 sequence reads: CASGTAPNQPQHF. The DNA of the CDR3 is TGTGCCAGTGGGACGGCCCCCAATCAGCCCCAGCATTTT.

On this clonotype itself: At one end the junction does not follow the germline gene, possibly because of a read error. The CDR3 loop is CAGSSGSGTEAFF. DNA of the CDR3: TGTGCCGGCAGTTCGGGCTCGGGGACTGAAGCTTTCTTT. The chain recombines TRBV6-5 with TRBJ1-1, with D unresolved. The V gene's germline CDR1 is MNHEY and CDR2 SVGAGI. The length of the CDR3 is 13 residues.

J is TRBJ1-5 and V is TRBV7-2; D uncertain. The CDR3 is made up of 18 amino acids. Germline V CDR1 and CDR2: SGHTA, FQGNSA. V gave up 5 bases and J gave up 0 bases, with 20 bases separating them. CDR3 loop: CASSLWAPGTHSNQPQHF. CDR3 nucleotides: TGTGCCAGCAGCCTGTGGGCTCCAGGCACCCATAGCAATCAGCCCCAGCATTTT.

This clonotype was found a few times. The chain couples TRBV29-1 to TRBJ2-3, with D tentatively TRBD1 (5 bases). Germline CDR1 reads SQVTM; CDR2 reads ANQGSEA. The V and J ends lost 4 bases and 7 bases respectively, with 15 bases between them. The CDR3 sequence is 13 residues long. CDR3: CSVAPRGTYTQYF. The CDR3 region has the DNA TGCAGCGTTGCCCCTAGGGGCACGTATACGCAGTATTTT.

This rearrangement joins TRBV20-1 to TRBJ2-7; unclear D gene. V was trimmed by 0 bases and J by 3 bases, leaving 6 bases between them. The germline gives CDR1 DFQATT, CDR2 SNEGSKA (reference sequence). This CDR3 comprises 12 residues. The CDR3 coding sequence is TGCAGTGCTAGAGACATGGTCTACGAGCAGTACTTC. This encodes CSARDMVYEQYF.

This clonotype has a handful of counts. The chain joins TRBV20-1 to TRBJ1-2; tentative D call: TRBD1 (5 bases). V was trimmed by 5 bases and J by 2 bases, leaving 15 bases between them. This CDR3 contains 14 residues. The germline CDR1 and CDR2 sequences are DFQATT and SNEGSKA (reference sequence). The CDR3, as DNA: TGCAGTGCTTTAGTCCGGGAGGGGAACTATGGCTACACCTTC. Translated, it gives CSALVREGNYGYTF.

This clonotype was detected only a few times. A much larger clone sits a single nucleotide away, making a read error possible. This chain uses TRBV5-1 with TRBJ2-1; tentatively, D is TRBD2 (6 bases). The CDR3 runs to 13 residues. CDR1 is SGHRS, CDR2 YFSETQ, per germline. Trimming left V 4 bases short and J 9 bases short, with 14 bases between. The DNA for the CDR3 is TGCGCCAGCAGCAGAATGCCCGGGGGTGAGCAGTTCTTC. It codes for CASSRMPGGEQFF.

There are a few counts of this clonotype. The chain has TRBV13 and TRBJ2-7; 9 positions match TRBD2. After removal of 6 bases from V and 4 bases from J, the junction contained 10 bases not matched to a gene. Germline V gene lookup returns CDR1 PRHDT and CDR2 FYEKMQ (reference sequence). The CDR3 has 15 amino acids. The CDR3, as DNA: TGTGCCAGCAGAAATGGGGCGGGAGGGCCGTACGAGCAGTACTTC. Translated: CASRNGAGGPYEQYF.

This clonotype was seen only a few times. V gene TRBV20-1 combines with J gene TRBJ1-2, with no clear D. V lost 0 bases to trimming and J lost 8 bases, with 13 bases between them. The CDR3 contains 13 residues. Germline V gene sequence: CDR1 DFQATT, CDR2 SNEGSKA (reference sequence). The CDR3, as DNA: TGCAGTGCTAGAGACCAGAACCGCGGCGGCTACACCTTC. Residues: CSARDQNRGGYTF.

J is TRBJ1-5 and V is TRBV6-6; the D is unclear. Germline V gene data show CDR1 as MNHNY and CDR2 as SVGAGI (reference sequence). The CDR3 totals 14 residues. Trimming took 0 bases from V and 4 from J, leaving 7 bases between them. The CDR3 DNA follows: TGTGCCAGCAGTTACTCGAGAAGTAATCAGCCCCAGCATTTT. Amino acid sequence: CASSYSRSNQPQHF.

The genes are TRBV9 and TRBJ2-5; either TRBD1 or TRBD2 may fit D (6 bases each). CDR3 size: 14 residues. Trimming took off 0 bases at V and 11 bases at J, with 17 bases between the two ends. Germline CDR1 SGDLS, CDR2 YYNGEE. The CDR3 spells CASSVVPGAEEQYF. The CDR3 region has the DNA TGTGCCAGCAGCGTAGTGCCGGGGGCAGAGGAGCAGTACTTC. The full variable domain, with the rest looked up from reference TRBV9 and TRBJ2-5, is DSGVTQTPKHLITATGQRVTLRCSPRSGDLSVYWYQQSLDQGLQFLIQYYNGEERAKGNILERFSAQQFPDLHSELNLSSLELGDSALYFCASSVVPGAEEQYFGPGTRLLVL.

This clonotype was counted once. V usage is TRBV5-1 and J usage is TRBJ1-5; D possibly corresponds to TRBD1 (5 bases). The CDR3 has 13 residues. Germline V gene data show CDR1 as SGHRS and CDR2 as YFSETQ. Between the trimmed V and J ends, which lost 6 bases and 6 bases, there was a span of 13 bases. The CDR3 nucleotides read TGCGCCAGCAAACTCAGGGATGGTCAGCCCCAGCATTTT. Translating gives CASKLRDGQPQHF.

The CDR3, as DNA: TGTGCCAGCAGTACCACAGGGTCGTGGGGAAACACCATATATTTT. Translating gives CASSTTGSWGNTIYF. The V call is TRBV12-3 or TRBV12-4, the J call TRBJ1-3; weak D call: TRBD1 (6 bases). V was clipped by 5 bases and J by 4 bases, with 15 bases between them. The CDR3 sequence is 15 residues long.

J is TRBJ1-5 and V is TRBV5-1; D uncertain. The CDR3 runs to 13 residues. V was cut by 0 bases and J by 5 bases, with 6 bases left in between. Per the germline V gene, CDR1 is SGHRS and CDR2 is YFSETQ. This CDR3 is CASSLELDQPQHF. CDR3 DNA sequence: TGCGCCAGCAGCTTGGAGTTGGATCAGCCCCAGCATTTT.

The rearrangement links TRBV9 to TRBJ2-2, with D maybe TRBD1 (5 bases). V lost 2 bases and J 7 bases, leaving 15 bases between the germline ends. The germline V gene has CDR1 SGDLS and CDR2 YYNGEE. This CDR3 spans 15 amino acids. The CDR3 coding sequence is TGTGCCAGCAGCGTTGACAGATGGTACCACGGGGAGCTGTTTTTT. This codes for CASSVDRWYHGELFF.

The chain uses TRBV4-3 and TRBJ2-1; D not resolved. The J call may be in error: the DNA end matches TRBJ2-7 better. The CDR3 has 16 amino acids. Germline loops: CDR1 LGHNA, CDR2 YSLEER. In DNA form, the CDR3 reads TGCGCCAGCAGCCAAGAGATAATCAGCTCCTACAATGAGCAGTACTTC. It yields the protein CASSQEIISSYNEQYF.

This clonotype was detected only a few times. The chain couples TRBV6-2 or TRBV6-3 to TRBJ2-1; TRBD2 aligns across 7 bases. V shed 7 bases, J shed 3 bases, and the junction held 18 bases outside the gene matches. Germline V gives CDR1 MNHEY, CDR2 SVGEGT. This CDR3 region has 18 residues. The CDR3 loop reads CASTLGSGTLLFYNEQFF. Written as DNA, the CDR3 is TGTGCCAGCACCCTAGGGAGCGGGACGTTGCTCTTCTACAATGAGCAGTTCTTC.

This clonotype was counted a few times. This chain joins TRBV29-1 and TRBJ1-4; 9 nucleotides align to TRBD1. This CDR3 has 13 residues. Germline-derived CDR1 and CDR2 are SQVTM and ANQGSEA. J lost 8 bases, V lost 3 bases, and 4 bases had no gene match. CDR3 residues: CSVEGQGREKLFF. The CDR3 DNA follows: TGCAGCGTTGAGGGACAGGGAAGGGAAAAACTGTTTTTT.